This note documents a single T cell receptor (beta chain) sequence. Antigen unknown. The CDR3 spans 16 residues. CDR1 is ENHRY, CDR2 SYGVKD, per germline. Unmatched junction bases numbered 9, after V lost 7 bases and J lost 4 bases. The data originate from a study of cytomegalovirus exposure and HLA in healthy donors. Study outcomes and limitations: High specificity and sensitivity for cytomegalovirus status were reported for the classifier. Researchers counted some 150 TCR beta chains as cytomegalovirus-associated.

Data came from immunoSEQ multiplex PCR; TCRdb stores just in-frame clones and leaves some out. The table lists approximately 49,000 clones, roughly 93% of them singletons, with around 1.4% in the top ten. The receptor comes from a young man in good health and CMV-seronegative. Sequencing was performed on PBMCs. The chain uses TRBV10-3 and TRBJ2-2; 10 bases match TRBD2. In DNA form, the CDR3 reads TGTGCCATCAAGACAGAGGCTAGCGGGGGCACCGGGGAGCTGTTTTTT. Translated: CAIKTEASGGTGELFF.